This note documents a single T cell receptor (beta chain) sequence. This specimen comes from a study of blood T cell repertoires in COVID-19. Germline values: CDR1 PRHDT, CDR2 FYEKMQ (reference sequence). This CDR3 has 16 residues. Trimming shortened V by 1 base and J by 4 bases, and 16 bases separated the two germline ends. Clones were sequenced by immunoSEQ multiplex PCR, and TCRdb holds only the in-frame ones, with some missing. This table has 300,000 to 400,000 clones, approximately 88% appearing once. Material: peripheral blood. The J gene is TRBJ1-2, the V gene TRBV13; D not certain. The sequence was collected from a woman aged 25 to 39 with COVID-19, enrolled during active disease. Here the CDR3 reads CASSLVYGSDIYGYTF. CDR3 coding DNA: TGTGCCAGCAGCTTAGTTTATGGGTCAGACATCTATGGCTACACCTTC.